A selection of T cell receptor beta chains follows, all from one sample in a study of CD8+CD57+ T cells in acquired aplastic anemia. One entry per CDR3 protein, called by TCRdb with MiXCR from the reads. Counted here are some 120,000 distinct CDR3 sequences, 48% occurring once; the ten biggest clones make up around 2.5%. The specimen was sorted CD4+, CD8+, or CD8+CD57+ T cells (not recorded which) from PBMCs. Receptors originate from a human donor in good health, serving as a control. Both conserved end residues are part of each CDR3. Fields, in order: V gene, clone size, J gene, D gene, CDR3 DNA, CDR3 protein. D genes are given only for firm matches. Clone size is given for some rows only: seen once, a few or many times, or a class if the clone is expanded.

>TRBV29-1|many|TRBJ1-1|-
TGCAGCGTCGGACGTGTCCAGAACACTGAAGCTTTCTTT
CSVGRVQNTEAFF
>TRBV18|many|TRBJ1-1|-
TGTGCCAGCTCACCCCAGCTGAACACTGAAGCTTTCTTT
CASSPQLNTEAFF
>TRBV7-2|many|TRBJ2-3|-
TGTGCCAGCAGCTTAGCAGGGACGGACACAGATACGCAGTATTTT
CASSLAGTDTDTQYF
>TRBV18|few|TRBJ2-1|TRBD2
TGTGCCAGCTCACCAGGACTAGCGGGGGGCAGGTACAATGAGCAGTTCTTC
CASSPGLAGGRYNEQFF
>TRBV6-2/TRBV6-3|-|TRBJ1-4|TRBD1
TGTGCCAGCAAGGTGGAAGGGGGCGGTGGAAAACTGTTTTTT
CASKVEGGGGKLFF
>TRBV5-5|-|TRBJ1-1|-
TGTGCCAGCGGCTTGGAGAGGGATTGGGTTTCCACTGAAGCTTTCTTT
CASGLERDWVSTEAFF
>TRBV2|-|TRBJ2-2|-
TGTGCCAGCCGAGCTGTGAGCTATACCGGGGAGCTGTTTTTT
CASRAVSYTGELFF
>TRBV3-1|many|TRBJ2-7|TRBD1
TGTGCCAGCAGCCAGGGGACAGCCGCCTACGAGCAGTACTTC
CASSQGTAAYEQYF
>TRBV2|few|TRBJ2-7|TRBD2
TGTGCCAGCAGTTTTCCGGGAGGAGAATACGAGCAGTACTTC
CASSFPGGEYEQYF
>TRBV4-1|-|TRBJ1-1|-
TGCGCCAGCAGAATAGGCCAGGGAATGAACACTGAAGCTTTCTTT
CASRIGQGMNTEAFF
>TRBV15|-|TRBJ2-2|TRBD2
TGTGCCACCAGCAGAGATCCAGCGGGGGGTCGGGCCGGGGAGCTGTTTTTT
CATSRDPAGGRAGELFF
>TRBV7-2|-|TRBJ1-2|TRBD1
TGTGCCAGCAGCTTAACGGGGGACAGGAGTAACTATGGCTACACCTTC
CASSLTGDRSNYGYTF
>TRBV9|few|TRBJ2-1|-
-
CASSVGPGARTYNERFF
>TRBV12-3/TRBV12-4|-|TRBJ2-5|TRBD2
TGTGCCAGCAGCCTACTAGCGGGGGGCCAACAAGAGACCCAGTACTTC
CASSLLAGGQQETQYF
>TRBV2|once|TRBJ1-3|-
TGTGCCAGCAGTGAATTACGTACCTCTGGAAACACCATATATTTT
CASSELRTSGNTIYF
>TRBV5-5|many|TRBJ1-5|-
TGTGCCAGCAGCTTCGTCCGGAGCAATCAGCCCCAGCATTTT
CASSFVRSNQPQHF
>TRBV7-3|-|TRBJ2-3|-
TGTGCCAGCAGCCCGGCTTGGGCAGATACGCAGTATTTT
CASSPAWADTQYF
>TRBV3-1|many|TRBJ2-3|-
TGTGCCAGCAGCCACCAGTTCGGGGATACGCAGTATTTT
CASSHQFGDTQYF